This T cell receptor beta chain appears in the sequencing data of a study of T cell changes during pregnancy in multiple sclerosis. CDR3 length equals 17 residues. Germline lookup yields CDR1 KGHSH and CDR2 LQKENI. Trimming cost V 2 bases and J 4 bases; bases outside gene matches: 12. Produced via immunoSEQ multiplex PCR; TCRdb's table is partial and in-frame only. The data hold around 58,000 clones, with about 89% observed a single time. The TCR was taken from a female donor in good health, enrolled as a control in a pregnancy study. This rearrangement joins TRBV18 to TRBJ1-1; 8 bases are a match to TRBD1. Sequenced material: CD4+ T cells from peripheral blood mononuclear cells, taken after pregnancy. The chain's CDR3 is CASSPRDRPLGGTEAFF. The CDR3 nucleotides read TGTGCCAGCTCACCAAGGGACAGGCCTCTCGGGGGCACTGAAGCTTTCTTT.